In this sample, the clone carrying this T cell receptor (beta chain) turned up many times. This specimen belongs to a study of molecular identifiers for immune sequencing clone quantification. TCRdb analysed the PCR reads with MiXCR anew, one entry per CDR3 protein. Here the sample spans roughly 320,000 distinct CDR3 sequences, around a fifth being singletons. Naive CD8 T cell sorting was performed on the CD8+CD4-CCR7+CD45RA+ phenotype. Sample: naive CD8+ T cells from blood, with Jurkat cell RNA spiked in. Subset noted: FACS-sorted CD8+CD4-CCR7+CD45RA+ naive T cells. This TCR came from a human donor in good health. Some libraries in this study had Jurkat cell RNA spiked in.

The CDR3 bases are TGTGCCAGTAGCTCGGACAGGGACCCTCAAGAGACCCAGTACTTC. Translating gives CASSSDRDPQETQYF. The V and J genes are TRBV19 and TRBJ2-5; 8 nucleotides match TRBD1. The CDR3 runs to 15 residues. Germline CDR1 is LNHDA and CDR2 is SQIVND (reference sequence). After removal of 6 bases from V and 2 bases from J, the junction contained 8 bases not matched to a gene.